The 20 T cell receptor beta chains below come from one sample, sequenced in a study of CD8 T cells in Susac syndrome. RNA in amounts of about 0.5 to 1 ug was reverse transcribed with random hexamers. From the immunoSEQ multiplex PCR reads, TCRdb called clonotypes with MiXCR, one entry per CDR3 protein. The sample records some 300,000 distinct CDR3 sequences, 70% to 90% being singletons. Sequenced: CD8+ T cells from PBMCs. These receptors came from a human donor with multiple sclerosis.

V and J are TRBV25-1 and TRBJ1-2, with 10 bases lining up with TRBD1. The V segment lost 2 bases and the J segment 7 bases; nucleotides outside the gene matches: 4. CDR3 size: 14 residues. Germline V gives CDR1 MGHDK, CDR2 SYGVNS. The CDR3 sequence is CASSEDRGRLGYTF. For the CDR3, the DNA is TGTGCCAGCAGTGAAGACAGGGGGCGGCTTGGCTACACCTTC.

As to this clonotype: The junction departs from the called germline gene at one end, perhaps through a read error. The CDR3 reads CAGSVGEGSHNEQFF. Here the CDR3 DNA reads TGTGCCGGCAGCGTGGGGGAGGGATCTCACAATGAGCAGTTCTTC. This chain links TRBV2 with TRBJ2-1, with 7 bases lining up with TRBD2. Germline values: CDR1 SNHLY, CDR2 FYNNEI. CDR3 size: 15 residues.

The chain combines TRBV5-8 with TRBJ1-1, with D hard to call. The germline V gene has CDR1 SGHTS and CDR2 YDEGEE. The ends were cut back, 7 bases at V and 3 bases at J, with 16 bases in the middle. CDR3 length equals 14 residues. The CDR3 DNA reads TGTGCCAGCCGGGATCGGGCGCTGGACACTGAAGCTTTCTTT. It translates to CASRDRALDTEAFF.

In DNA form, the CDR3 reads TGCAGTGCACAGACAGGGCTTTTCGGCTACACCTTC. Translating it yields CSAQTGLFGYTF. This chain uses TRBV20-1 with TRBJ1-2, with 7 bases that match TRBD1. Germline loops: CDR1 DFQATT, CDR2 SNEGSKA (reference sequence). Losses at the gene ends were 6 bases for V and 8 bases for J; bases not matched to a gene: 9. This CDR3 is built from 12 residues.

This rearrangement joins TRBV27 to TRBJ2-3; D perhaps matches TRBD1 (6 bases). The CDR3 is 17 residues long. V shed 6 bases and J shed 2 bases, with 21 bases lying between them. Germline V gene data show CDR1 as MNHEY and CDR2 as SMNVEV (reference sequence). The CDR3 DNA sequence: TGTGCCAGCAGCCCTATAACTTCGACAGGAGCCACAGATACGCAGTATTTT. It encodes CASSPITSTGATDTQYF.

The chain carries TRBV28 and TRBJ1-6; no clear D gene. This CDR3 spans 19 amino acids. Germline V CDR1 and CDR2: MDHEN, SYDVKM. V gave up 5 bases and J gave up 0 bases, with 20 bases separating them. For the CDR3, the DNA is TGTGCCAGCAGTCCCCCCCTTGCCCTCCTGAGCTCCTATAATTCACCCCTCCACTTT. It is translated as CASSPPLALLSSYNSPLHF.

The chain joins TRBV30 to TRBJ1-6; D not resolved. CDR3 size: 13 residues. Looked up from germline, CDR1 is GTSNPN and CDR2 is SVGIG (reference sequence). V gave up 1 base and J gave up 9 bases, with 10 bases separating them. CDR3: CAWSAEDPSPLHF. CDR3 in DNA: TGTGCCTGGAGTGCAGAGGACCCTTCACCCCTCCACTTT.

The CDR3 loop is CASSFYQGQKLFF. CDR3 nucleotides: TGTGCCAGCAGTTTCTACCAGGGGCAAAAACTGTTTTTT. The V gene is TRBV27, the J gene TRBJ1-4; D may be TRBD1 (6 bases). Trimming removed 3 bases from V and 9 bases from J, with 11 bases in between. Germline values: CDR1 MNHEY, CDR2 SMNVEV (reference sequence). The CDR3 is made up of 13 amino acids. Variable domain in full (rest from reference TRBV27 and TRBJ1-4): EAQVTQNPRYLITVTGKKLTVTCSQNMNHEYMSWYRQDPGLGLRQIYYSMNVEVTDKGDVPEGYKVSRKEKRNFPLILESPSPNQTSLYFCASSFYQGQKLFFGSGTQLSVL.

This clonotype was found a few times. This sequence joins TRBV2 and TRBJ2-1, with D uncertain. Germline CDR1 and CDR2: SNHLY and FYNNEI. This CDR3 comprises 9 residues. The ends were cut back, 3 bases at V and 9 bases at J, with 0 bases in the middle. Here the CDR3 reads CASSDEQFF. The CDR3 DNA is TGTGCCAGCAGTGATGAGCAGTTCTTC. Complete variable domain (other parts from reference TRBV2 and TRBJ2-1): EPEVTQTPSHQVTQMGQEVILRCVPISNHLYFYWYRQILGQKVEFLVSFYNNEISEKSEIFDDQFSVERPDGSNFTLKIRSTKLEDSAMYFCASSDEQFFGPGTRLTVL.

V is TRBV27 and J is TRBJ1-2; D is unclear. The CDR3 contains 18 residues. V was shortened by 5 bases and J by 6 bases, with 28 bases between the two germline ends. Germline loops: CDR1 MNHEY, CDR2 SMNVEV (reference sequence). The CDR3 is CASSPPRTMWRPTNGYTF. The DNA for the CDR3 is TGTGCCAGCAGTCCCCCCAGGACCATGTGGAGACCTACTAATGGCTACACCTTC.

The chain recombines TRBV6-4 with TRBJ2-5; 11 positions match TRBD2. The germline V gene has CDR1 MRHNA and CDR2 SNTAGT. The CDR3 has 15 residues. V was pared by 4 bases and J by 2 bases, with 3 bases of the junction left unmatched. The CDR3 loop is CASSATSGTQETQYF. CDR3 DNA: TGTGCCAGCAGTGCGACTAGCGGGACTCAAGAGACCCAGTACTTC.

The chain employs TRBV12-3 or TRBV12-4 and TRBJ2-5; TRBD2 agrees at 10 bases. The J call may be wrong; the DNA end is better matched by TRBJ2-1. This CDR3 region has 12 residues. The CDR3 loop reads CASSPKREGQFF. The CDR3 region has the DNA TGTGCCAGCAGCCCGAAGCGGGAGGGCCAGTTCTTC.

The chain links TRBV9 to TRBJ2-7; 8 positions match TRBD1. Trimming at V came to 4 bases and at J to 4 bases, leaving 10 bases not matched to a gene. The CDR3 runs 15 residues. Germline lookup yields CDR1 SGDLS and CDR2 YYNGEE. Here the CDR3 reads CASSTHGTGDYEQYF. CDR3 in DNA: TGTGCCAGCAGCACCCACGGGACAGGCGATTACGAGCAGTACTTC.

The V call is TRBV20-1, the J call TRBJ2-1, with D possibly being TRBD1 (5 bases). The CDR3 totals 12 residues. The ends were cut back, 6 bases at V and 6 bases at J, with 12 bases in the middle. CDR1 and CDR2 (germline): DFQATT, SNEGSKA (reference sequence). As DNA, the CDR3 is TGCAGTGCCGCGGCGGACATCAATGAGCAGTTCTTC. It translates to CSAAADINEQFF.

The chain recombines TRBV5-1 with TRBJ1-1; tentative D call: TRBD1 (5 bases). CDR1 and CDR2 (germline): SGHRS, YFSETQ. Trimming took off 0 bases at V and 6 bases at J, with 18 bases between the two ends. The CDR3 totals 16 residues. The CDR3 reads CASSLVGQGAYAEAFF. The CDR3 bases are TGCGCCAGCAGCTTGGTGGGCCAAGGGGCGTACGCTGAAGCTTTCTTT.

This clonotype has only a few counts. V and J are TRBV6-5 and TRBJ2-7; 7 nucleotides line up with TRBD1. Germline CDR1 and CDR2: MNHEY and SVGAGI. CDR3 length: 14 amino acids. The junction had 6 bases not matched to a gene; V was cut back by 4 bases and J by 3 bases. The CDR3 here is CASSSSGGNYEQYF. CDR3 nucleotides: TGTGCCAGCAGTTCCTCAGGGGGAAACTACGAGCAGTACTTC.

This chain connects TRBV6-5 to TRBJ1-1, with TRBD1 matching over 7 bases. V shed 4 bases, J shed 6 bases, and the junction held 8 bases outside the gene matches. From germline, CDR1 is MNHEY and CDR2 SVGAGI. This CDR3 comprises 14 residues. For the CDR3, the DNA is TGTGCCAGCAGTTTACTCAGGGGGTTGCCTGAAGCTTTCTTT. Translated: CASSLLRGLPEAFF.

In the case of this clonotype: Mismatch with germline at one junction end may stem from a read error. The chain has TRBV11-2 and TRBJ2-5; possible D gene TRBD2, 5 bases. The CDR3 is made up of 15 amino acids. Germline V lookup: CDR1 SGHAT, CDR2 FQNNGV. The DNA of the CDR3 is TGTGCCAGCAGCTTAGATTTACTAGGTGGAGAGGCCCAGTACTTC. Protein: CASSLDLLGGEAQYF.

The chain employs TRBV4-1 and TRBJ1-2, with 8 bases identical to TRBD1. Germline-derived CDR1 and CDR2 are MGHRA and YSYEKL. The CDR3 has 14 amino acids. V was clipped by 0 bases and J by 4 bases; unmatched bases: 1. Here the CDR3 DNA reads TGCGCCAGCAGCCAAGATACAGGGGGCTATGGCTACACCTTC. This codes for CASSQDTGGYGYTF.

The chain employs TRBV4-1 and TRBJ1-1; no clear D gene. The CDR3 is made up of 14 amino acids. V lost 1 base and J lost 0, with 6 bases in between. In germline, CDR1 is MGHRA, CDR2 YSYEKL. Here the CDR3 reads CASSQAPVNTEAFF. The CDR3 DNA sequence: TGCGCCAGCAGCCAAGCGCCGGTGAACACTGAAGCTTTCTTT.